A selection of T cell receptor beta chains follows, all from one sample in a study of CD8 T cells in ankylosing spondylitis. TCRdb re-called the 5' RACE reads through MiXCR, storing one row per CDR3 protein. The sample shows 150,000 to 200,000 distinct CDR3 sequences, around a tenth of them seen only once. Sequenced: blood, either unsorted or a sorted T cell fraction (not recorded which). These receptors were collected from a male donor with ankylosing spondylitis or in good health (not recorded which). CDR3s include the opening cysteine and the closing phenylalanine or tryptophan. Fields, in order: D gene, V gene, J gene, clone size, CDR3 DNA, CDR3 protein. The D gene is left open where the match is weak. Expanded clones are given a class, and other clones once, few, many or no size at all.

>.|TRBV7-6|TRBJ2-7|.
TGTGCCAGCAGCTTAAGCAGGACCGAGGGGGAGCAGTACTTC
CASSLSRTEGEQYF
>TRBD1|TRBV18|TRBJ1-5|.
TGTGCCAGCTCATTCAGGACAGGAAGGGGGAATCAGCCCCAGCATTTT
CASSFRTGRGNQPQHF
>TRBD1|TRBV12-3/TRBV12-4|TRBJ1-2|many
TGTGCCAGCAGTCCCTACGACAGGGGGAATCACCGAAACTATGGCTACACCTTC
CASSPYDRGNHRNYGYTF
>TRBD2|TRBV5-1|TRBJ2-4|.
TGCGCCAGCAGCTCAAAATCTAGCGGGGGCCGTGATAACATTCAGTACTTC
CASSSKSSGGRDNIQYF
>TRBD2|TRBV12-3/TRBV12-4|TRBJ2-1|many
TGTGCCAGCACCCCGGGACTAGCGGGCTACAATGAGCAGTTCTTC
CASTPGLAGYNEQFF
>TRBD1|TRBV15|TRBJ1-5|many
TGTGCCACCAGCAGAGGAGGCGACAGGGGACAGCCCCAGCATTTT
CATSRGGDRGQPQHF
>.|TRBV20-1|TRBJ2-7|many
TGCAGTGCTAGAGATCTATCGGGCTCTGGGTACGAGCAGTACTTC
CSARDLSGSGYEQYF
>TRBD2|TRBV15|TRBJ2-7|many
TGTGCCACCAGCACCCGGGAGGGAAACTACGAGCAGTACTTC
CATSTREGNYEQYF
>.|TRBV25-1|TRBJ1-4|many
TGTGCCAGCAGTGAATCTGGCAGGGGTCGAGAAAAACTGTTTTTT
CASSESGRGREKLFF
>.|TRBV21-1|TRBJ2-6|few
TGTGCCAGCAGCAAAGGTCCCGACAGGGGGCCCCTCTCTGGGGCCAACGTCCTGACTTTC
CASSKGPDRGPLSGANVLTF
>.|TRBV12-5|TRBJ2-4|few
TGTGCTAGTGGACCGACCTACTTCAAAAACATTCAGTACTTC
CASGPTYFKNIQYF
>.|TRBV5-1|TRBJ2-3|many
TGCGCCAGCAGCCCACTCGCATCCGATACGCAGTATTTT
CASSPLASDTQYF
>.|TRBV18|TRBJ1-5|.
TGTGCCAGCTCACCAGGGGGGAGTACGCCCCAGCATTTT
CASSPGGSTPQHF
>TRBD2|TRBV11-2|TRBJ2-5|few
TGTGCCAGCAGCTTAGATAGCGGGAGATTGTTCCAGACCCAGTACTTC
CASSLDSGRLFQTQYF
>TRBD2|TRBV5-1|TRBJ2-1|many
TGCGCCAGCAGCTTCGGCGGGAGAAGGTCCTACAATGAGCAGTTCTTC
CASSFGGRRSYNEQFF
>.|TRBV11-3|TRBJ1-1|few
TGTGCCAGCAGCTTATCGCGGAGTGGGGCTTTCTTT
CASSLSRSGAFF
>.|TRBV12-3/TRBV12-4|TRBJ1-1|many
TGTGCCAGCAGCTACATGAACACTGAAGCTTTCTTT
CASSYMNTEAFF
>.|TRBV30|TRBJ1-4|many
TGTGCCTGGAGTTTCGGGACTCCGAATGAAAAACTGTTTTTT
CAWSFGTPNEKLFF
>.|TRBV5-1|TRBJ1-2|many
TGCGCCAGCAGCTCCATAGCAAGCTATGGCTACACCTTC
CASSSIASYGYTF
>.|TRBV6-2/TRBV6-3|TRBJ2-2|many
TGTGCCAGCAGTTACTCGCGGGGAACCGGGGAGCTGTTTTTT
CASSYSRGTGELFF
>.|TRBV12-3/TRBV12-4|TRBJ2-7|many
TGTGCCAGCAGTCGGACTGGAGCAAAGGAGTACGAGCAGTACTTC
CASSRTGAKEYEQYF
>TRBD2|TRBV5-1|TRBJ2-7|many
TGCGCCAGCAGCGGGGGGCTAGCGGGGGCCTACGAGCAGTACTTC
CASSGGLAGAYEQYF
>TRBD2|TRBV6-6|TRBJ2-3|few
TGTGCCAGCAGTTACGGGCTAGCGGGGGTCGGGGATACGCAGTATTTT
CASSYGLAGVGDTQYF
>.|TRBV29-1|TRBJ2-1|few
TGCAGCGTTGAAGGAATGGGACACACTGCCAATGAGCAGTTCTTC
CSVEGMGHTANEQFF
>.|TRBV12-3/TRBV12-4|TRBJ2-5|many
TGTGCCAGCAGTTTAGGTCACCAAGAGACCCAGTACTTC
CASSLGHQETQYF
>TRBD2|TRBV11-2|TRBJ2-7|.
TGTGCCAGCAGCTCGGCCGAAACGGGACTAAATTTTGCCTACGAGCAGTACTTC
CASSSAETGLNFAYEQYF
>.|TRBV2|TRBJ2-3|.
TGTGCCAGCAAGCCGGGATCGTTTCGCACAGATACGCAGTATTTT
CASKPGSFRTDTQYF
>.|TRBV11-3|TRBJ2-5|.
TGTGCCAGCAGCTATGGACTGGAGACCCAGTACTTC
CASSYGLETQYF
>.|TRBV25-1|TRBJ2-7|.
TGTGCCAGCAGTAACACAGGGATGAGCTCCTACGAGCAGTACTTC
CASSNTGMSSYEQYF
>TRBD1|TRBV20-1|TRBJ1-6|many
TGCAGTGCTCGAGGACAGGGGTTTAATTCACCCCTCCACTTT
CSARGQGFNSPLHF
>TRBD2|TRBV4-2|TRBJ2-1|many
TGTGCCAGCAGCCGTAGCCCGGGGGGGCCTCACAATGAGCAGTTCTTC
CASSRSPGGPHNEQFF
>TRBD1|TRBV7-9|TRBJ1-5|.
TGTGCCAGCAGCCCGGGACAGGGGGATAGCAATCAGCCCCAGCATTTT
CASSPGQGDSNQPQHF
>.|TRBV11-2|TRBJ2-3|few
TGTGCCAGCAGGAAAGGCACAGATACGCAGTATTTT
CASRKGTDTQYF
>.|TRBV20-1|TRBJ2-3|.
TGCAGTGCTAGGGCTACTACGCATTATTTT
CSARATTHYF
>TRBD1|TRBV28|TRBJ2-5|many
TGTGCCAGCAGTCAAATTGACAGGGTCCAAGAGACCCAGTACTTC
CASSQIDRVQETQYF
>.|TRBV12-3/TRBV12-4|TRBJ2-2|many
TGTGCCAGCAGGCGCGACAGGAACACCGGGGAGCTGTTTTTT
CASRRDRNTGELFF
>TRBD1|TRBV3-1|TRBJ2-1|.
TGTGCCAGCAGCCAAGAGGGGACAGGGACCGGTGAGCAGTTCTTC
CASSQEGTGTGEQFF
>TRBD1|TRBV20-1|TRBJ1-3|.
TGCAGTGCCGTTCGGGACAGCTCTGGAAACACCATATATTTT
CSAVRDSSGNTIYF
>TRBD2|TRBV5-6|TRBJ2-1|many
TGTGCCAGCAGCTTGTTAGGGACTAGTCTCCAGTTCTTC
CASSLLGTSLQFF
>.|TRBV25-1|TRBJ2-3|.
TGTGCCAGCAGTGAATATCAGGGACCTACAGATACGCAGTATTTT
CASSEYQGPTDTQYF
>.|TRBV4-3|TRBJ1-1|many
TGCGCCAGCAGCCGGACAGAGAGAAACACTGAAGCTTTCTTT
CASSRTERNTEAFF
>.|TRBV27|TRBJ2-3|.
TGTGCCAGCAGTTTTTTCGGGGGAGATACGCAGTATTTT
CASSFFGGDTQYF
>.|TRBV25-1|TRBJ1-2|many
TGTGCCAGCAGCTTGTCGACAGGACCCCGCTTCTATGGCTACACCTTC
CASSLSTGPRFYGYTF
>.|TRBV5-1|TRBJ2-5|.
TGCGCCAGCAGCTCAGGGACGGTACAAGAGACCCAGTACTTC
CASSSGTVQETQYF
>.|TRBV20-1|TRBJ2-7|many
TGCAGTGCTCCCAAGGACAGAGACTACGAGCAGTACTTC
CSAPKDRDYEQYF
>.|TRBV30|TRBJ2-4|.
TGTGCCTGGAGTCGCGGTGCTTCGAACATTCAGTACTTC
CAWSRGASNIQYF